These T cell receptor beta chains were read from a single sample in a study of CD8 T cells in Susac syndrome. One entry per CDR3 protein, called by TCRdb with MiXCR from the immunoSEQ multiplex PCR reads. The profile covers some 200,000 distinct CDR3 sequences, with around nine tenths appearing a single time and 0.075% to 0.095% taken by the ten largest. Sequenced input: CD4+ T cells from PBMCs. These receptors were taken from a human donor with Susac syndrome. CDR3s include the opening cysteine and the closing phenylalanine or tryptophan. A D gene is named only where the DNA matches it firmly. Expanded clones are given a class, and other clones once, few, many or no size at all.

TRBJ2-3,TRBD2,NA,TRBV20-1,TGCAGTGCTAGAGTGGCTAGCGGGGGCCCAACAGATACGCAGTATTTT,CSARVASGGPTDTQYF
TRBJ2-7,TRBD1,NA,TRBV20-1,TGCAGTGCTCGACGGGACAGGGGATTCGAGCAGTACTTC,CSARRDRGFEQYF
TRBJ2-3,NA,NA,TRBV23-1,TGCGCCAGCAGTCACTTCTCGGACCAGTACACAGATACGCAGTATTTT,CASSHFSDQYTDTQYF
TRBJ2-7,TRBD2,few,TRBV6-5,TGTGCCAGCAGTCCTCTAGCGGGAGATAGCTACGAGCAGTACTTC,CASSPLAGDSYEQYF
TRBJ1-1,NA,NA,TRBV12-3/TRBV12-4,TGTGCCAGCACCCCTGAGGCGGAGGGACTGAACACTGAAGCTTTCTTT,CASTPEAEGLNTEAFF
TRBJ1-2,NA,NA,TRBV29-1,TGCAGCGTTGAGGTCCCTCCGAGAGGCTACACCTTC,CSVEVPPRGYTF
TRBJ1-3,TRBD1,NA,TRBV7-8,TGTGCCAGCAGCCCTCAGGGGGCTGGAAACACCATATATTTT,CASSPQGAGNTIYF
TRBJ1-3,NA,NA,TRBV4-1,TGCGCCAGCAGCCAACCGTTTTTGAGGGTCCTCTCTGGAAACACCATATATTTT,CASSQPFLRVLSGNTIYF
TRBJ2-6,NA,NA,TRBV19,TGTGCCAGTAGTATAGTAGTGATCTCTGGGGCCAACGTCCTGACTTTC,CASSIVVISGANVLTF
TRBJ1-1,TRBD1,once,TRBV29-1,TGCAGCGTATATCTAAGGACAGGGGGAAACACTGAAGCTTTCTTT,CSVYLRTGGNTEAFF
TRBJ2-7,TRBD2,once,TRBV5-1,TGCGCCAGCAGCTGGATAGCGGGGGGCTCCTACGAGCAGTACTTC,CASSWIAGGSYEQYF
TRBJ1-1,NA,once,TRBV6-2/TRBV6-3,TGTGCCAGCAGTTTTGGGGTTCGTGACACTGAAGCTTTCTTT,CASSFGVRDTEAFF
TRBJ2-1,NA,NA,TRBV20-1,TGCAGTGCTAGAGCGGGGTACTTGAATGAGCAGTTCTTC,CSARAGYLNEQFF
TRBJ1-2,TRBD1,once,TRBV30,TGTGCCTGGAGTCCAAGACAGGGGATTGAGAATGGCTACACCTTC,CAWSPRQGIENGYTF
TRBJ2-1,NA,NA,TRBV5-1,TGCGCCAGCAGCTTGCGGGAATCCTACAATGAGCAGTTCTTC,CASSLRESYNEQFF
TRBJ2-1,TRBD2,once,TRBV14,TGTGCCAGCAGCCCTAGGTCTAGCGGGAGGATAAATGAGCAGTTCTTC,CASSPRSSGRINEQFF
TRBJ1-3,NA,NA,TRBV3-1,TGTGCCAGCAGCCAAGATCTGTCGAGCTCTGGAAACACCATATATTTT,CASSQDLSSSGNTIYF
TRBJ1-5,NA,NA,TRBV4-1,TGCGCCAGCAGCCAAGAAACCGCTCAGCCCCAGCATTTT,CASSQETAQPQHF
TRBJ2-7,TRBD1,once,TRBV4-1,TGCGCCAGCAGCCCCGGACAGGGAGGACCCTACGAGCAGTACTTC,CASSPGQGGPYEQYF
TRBJ1-4,TRBD1,NA,TRBV28,TGTGCCAGTGCCGGGACAGATGAAAAACTGTTTTTT,CASAGTDEKLFF
TRBJ1-1,TRBD1,NA,TRBV18,TGTGCCAGCTCACCACGCGGGACAGGGGATACTGAAGCTTTCTTT,CASSPRGTGDTEAFF
TRBJ1-1,TRBD1,NA,TRBV29-1,TGCAGCGTTGAAAACAGGGGGCGGGCTATTGAAGCTTTCTTT,CSVENRGRAIEAFF
TRBJ1-4,NA,NA,TRBV29-1,TGCAGCGTTTACTCGGGGTTTAATGAAAAACTGTTTTTT,CSVYSGFNEKLFF
TRBJ2-1,NA,once,TRBV9,TGTGCCAGCAGCGCTGGGACGGGATACAATGAGCGGTTCTTC,CASSAGTGYNERFF
TRBJ2-7,NA,NA,TRBV5-1,TGCGCCAGCAGCTTGGCGGGTGACTCCTACGAGCAGTACTTC,CASSLAGDSYEQYF
TRBJ1-1,NA,NA,TRBV2,TGTGCCAGCACTACGAAGGGACGGAAGAACACTGAAGCTTTCTTT,CASTTKGRKNTEAFF
TRBJ1-5,TRBD1,NA,TRBV18,TGTGCCAGCTCTGCCCTAGAAACCGGGACAGGAAATCAGCCCCAGCATTTT,CASSALETGTGNQPQHF
TRBJ2-1,TRBD1,NA,TRBV5-1,TGCGCCAGCAGCAATTTTGGACAGGGGTACAATGAGCAGTTCTTC,CASSNFGQGYNEQFF